Following are 16 T cell receptor beta chains from one sample sequenced in a study of T cell changes during pregnancy in multiple sclerosis. Some clones are missing from TCRdb's copy, which holds only in-frame ones; the method was immunoSEQ multiplex PCR. The data contain 80,000 to 130,000 clones, 94% of them seen just once; the ten biggest clones take up roughly 1%. Source: peripheral blood, taken before pregnancy. These TCRs come from a female donor with multiple sclerosis, enrolled in a pregnancy study.

This clone was observed once. This chain links TRBV18 with TRBJ1-1; 9 bases agree with TRBD1. CDR3 length: 18 residues. Germline CDR1 KGHSH, CDR2 LQKENI. Losses at the gene ends were 4 bases for V and 6 bases for J; bases not matched to a gene: 18. CDR3 in DNA: TGTGCCAGCTCACTAGAACGCCTAGCCGGGACAGGGTATGCTGAAGCTTTCTTT. It specifies CASSLERLAGTGYAEAFF.

V is TRBV19 and J is TRBJ2-7; the D gene is possibly TRBD2 (5 bases). This CDR3 has 14 residues. Trimming pared 5 bases from V and 3 bases from J, leaving 14 bases between. The germline gives CDR1 LNHDA, CDR2 SQIVND (reference sequence). The CDR3 is CASSSHEGNYEQYF. The CDR3 bases are TGTGCCAGTAGTTCTCACGAGGGAAACTACGAGCAGTACTTC. Using reference TRBV19 and TRBJ2-7 for the parts outside the CDR3, the full variable domain is DGGITQSPKYLFRKEGQNVTLSCEQNLNHDAMYWYRQDPGQGLRLIYYSQIVNDFQKGDIAEGYSVSREKKESFPLTVTSAQKNPTAFYLCASSSHEGNYEQYFGPGTRLTVT.

The V gene is TRBV9, the J gene TRBJ2-7; 7 positions match TRBD1. Germline CDR1 is SGDLS and CDR2 is YYNGEE. V shed 0 bases and J 0 bases; nucleotides not matched to a gene: 6. This CDR3 region has 16 residues. The chain's CDR3 is CASSVGDSLSSYEQYF. The CDR3, as DNA: TGTGCCAGCAGCGTAGGGGACAGTCTAAGCTCCTACGAGCAGTACTTC.

This sequence joins TRBV11-2 and TRBJ2-1, with TRBD1 identical over 9 bases. Trimming removed 5 bases from V and 3 bases from J; junction bases left unmatched: 8. The germline V gene encodes CDR1 SGHAT and CDR2 FQNNGV. The CDR3 loop spans 16 amino acids. In DNA form, the CDR3 reads TGTGCCAGCAGCGTCACAGGGGGCGGCCTCTACAATGAGCAGTTCTTC. This codes for CASSVTGGGLYNEQFF.

This clone has just one count. The chain employs TRBV27 and TRBJ2-2; D perhaps matches TRBD2 (7 bases). The CDR3 runs 14 residues. Trimming took 5 bases from V and 4 from J, leaving 11 bases between them. Germline-derived CDR1 and CDR2 are MNHEY and SMNVEV (reference sequence). The CDR3 reads CASSRGGSTGELFF. CDR3 bases: TGTGCCAGCAGTCGCGGGGGCAGCACCGGGGAGCTGTTTTTT.

This clone was counted a single time. The chain uses TRBV6-1 and TRBJ1-4, with TRBD1 identical over 8 bases. Germline trimming cut 0 bases from V and 7 bases from J; bases unmatched to any gene: 13. This CDR3 has 18 residues. Germline values: CDR1 MNHNS, CDR2 SASEGT. CDR3 sequence (DNA): TGTGCCAGCAGTGAAGCCGGGACAGGTGGTACGGAGGGTGAAAAACTGTTTTTT. It specifies CASSEAGTGGTEGEKLFF.

The J gene is TRBJ1-2, the V gene TRBV19; D ambiguous. This CDR3 comprises 13 residues. V was shortened by 4 bases and J by 7 bases, with 13 bases between the two germline ends. CDR1 and CDR2 from the germline V gene are LNHDA and SQIVND (reference sequence). The CDR3 reads CASSNQDFSGYTF. CDR3 in DNA: TGTGCCAGTAGTAATCAGGATTTTTCTGGCTACACCTTC.

This clone was recorded once. This sequence joins TRBV12-5 and TRBJ2-1; TRBD1 aligns across 9 bases. Trimming removed 5 bases from V and 7 bases from J; junction bases left unmatched: 6. This CDR3 is 14 amino acids long. CDR1 is LGHNT and CDR2 is FRNRAP in the germline V gene. The DNA of the CDR3 is TGTGCTAGTGGTCACGGACAGGGGAGTAATGAGCAGTTCTTC. Its protein product is CASGHGQGSNEQFF.

The J gene is TRBJ2-1, the V gene TRBV4-1; perhaps TRBD1 as D (6 bases). Germline CDR1 reads MGHRA; CDR2 reads YSYEKL. The CDR3 has 16 amino acids. Deletions cut 0 bases from V and 3 bases from J, with 12 bases between. CDR3 sequence reads: CASSQDFRGNYNEQFF. DNA of the CDR3: TGCGCCAGCAGCCAAGATTTCAGGGGTAACTACAATGAGCAGTTCTTC.

The V gene is TRBV7-9, the J gene TRBJ1-4, with 7 positions matching TRBD1. CDR1 and CDR2 (germline): SEHNR, FQNEAQ (reference sequence). The V and J ends lost 5 bases and 0 bases, in that order; junction bases with no gene match: 6. The CDR3 runs to 16 residues. As DNA, the CDR3 is TGTGCCAGCAGCGACCGGACAGGTGCAACTAATGAAAAACTGTTTTTT. Translating gives CASSDRTGATNEKLFF.

Concerning this clone itself: A read error is possible here, since a much larger clone lies one base away. This chain links TRBV6-4 with TRBJ2-3; 10 nucleotides align to TRBD2. The germline CDR1 and CDR2 sequences are MRHNA and SNTAGT. The CDR3 covers 15 residues. Unmatched junction bases numbered 1, after V lost 2 bases and J lost 2 bases. The CDR3 nucleotides read TGTGCCAGCAGTGACGGGACTAGCGACACAGATACGCAGTATTTT. Translating gives CASSDGTSDTDTQYF.

This chain uses TRBV4-2 with TRBJ1-4; D might be TRBD1 (6 bases). The CDR3 extends over 16 amino acids. CDR1 LGHNA and CDR2 YNFKEQ come from the germline V gene. Trimming left V 2 bases short and J 8 bases short, with 18 bases between. The CDR3, as DNA: TGTGCCAGCAGCCAATTGGGGGCGCGTGCGGAGGAAAAACTGTTTTTT. Amino acid sequence: CASSQLGARAEEKLFF.

The rearrangement links TRBV7-6 to TRBJ2-1, with D possibly being TRBD2 (7 bases). Germline lookup yields CDR1 SGHVS and CDR2 FNYEAQ. V was clipped by 1 base and J by 2 bases, with 15 bases between them. The CDR3 sequence is 17 residues long. CDR3 sequence (DNA): TGTGCCAGCAGCTTAGTTTCGGGGGGCAGGGCCTACAATGAGCAGTTCTTC. Protein product: CASSLVSGGRAYNEQFF.

The V gene is TRBV10-2, the J gene TRBJ2-2; 13 bases align to TRBD2. V was clipped by 2 bases and J by 8 bases; unmatched bases: 5. Germline assignment: CDR1 WSHSY and CDR2 SAAADI. There are 16 residues in the CDR3. For the CDR3, the DNA is TGCGCCAGCAGTGAGACTAGCGGGAGGGCCTATGGGGAGCTGTTTTTT. This codes for CASSETSGRAYGELFF.

V usage is TRBV19 and J usage is TRBJ1-5, with D perhaps TRBD1 (6 bases). The CDR3 consists of 17 residues. V was trimmed by 5 bases and J by 3 bases, leaving 20 bases between them. Germline CDR1 is LNHDA and CDR2 is SQIVND (reference sequence). CDR3 nucleotide sequence: TGTGCCAGTAGTTTTGGGCCTCTACAGGGTACCAATCAGCCCCAGCATTTT. Residues: CASSFGPLQGTNQPQHF.

This sequence joins TRBV9 and TRBJ1-1; 7 nucleotides align to TRBD1. Germline V gene lookup returns CDR1 SGDLS and CDR2 YYNGEE. The CDR3 sequence is 18 residues long. J was trimmed by 1 base and V by 7 bases; bases with no gene match: 19. The CDR3 reads CASFTPHRQDRKNTEAFF. Written as DNA, the CDR3 is TGTGCCAGCTTTACCCCACACCGGCAGGACAGGAAGAACACTGAAGCTTTCTTT. Together with reference TRBV9 and TRBJ1-1, the CDR3 gives the full variable domain: DSGVTQTPKHLITATGQRVTLRCSPRSGDLSVYWYQQSLDQGLQFLIQYYNGEERAKGNILERFSAQQFPDLHSELNLSSLELGDSALYFCASFTPHRQDRKNTEAFFGQGTRLTVV.